This T cell receptor (beta chain) was recorded in a study of blood T cell repertoires in COVID-19. Study information: From the United States, Italy and Spain came samples of acute and convalescent COVID-19. The analysed material was cDNA or gDNA that came from T cells, B-cell-depleted T cells, or PBMCs.

In the authors' methods: Scientists estimated how many nucleated cells there were by amplifying reference gene primers. The protocol was immunoSEQ multiplex PCR, while the TCRdb copy is restricted to in-frame clones and leaves out a portion. The DNA was the basis for D and trimming; V, J and clone size are from that table. The table records more than 65,000 clones, around 80% of them present only once. Germline lookup yields CDR1 SGDLS and CDR2 YYNGEE. This CDR3 region has 15 residues. The ends lost 0 bases at V and 5 bases at J; junction bases unmatched: 4. The specimen was peripheral blood. The chain links TRBV9 to TRBJ2-1; the match to TRBD2 covers 8 bases. This sequence was found in a man aged 55 to 70 with active or convalescent COVID-19. The CDR3 bases are TGTGCCAGCAGCGTAGCGGGGGGGTACAACAATGAGCAGTTCTTC. Translation: CASSVAGGYNNEQFF.